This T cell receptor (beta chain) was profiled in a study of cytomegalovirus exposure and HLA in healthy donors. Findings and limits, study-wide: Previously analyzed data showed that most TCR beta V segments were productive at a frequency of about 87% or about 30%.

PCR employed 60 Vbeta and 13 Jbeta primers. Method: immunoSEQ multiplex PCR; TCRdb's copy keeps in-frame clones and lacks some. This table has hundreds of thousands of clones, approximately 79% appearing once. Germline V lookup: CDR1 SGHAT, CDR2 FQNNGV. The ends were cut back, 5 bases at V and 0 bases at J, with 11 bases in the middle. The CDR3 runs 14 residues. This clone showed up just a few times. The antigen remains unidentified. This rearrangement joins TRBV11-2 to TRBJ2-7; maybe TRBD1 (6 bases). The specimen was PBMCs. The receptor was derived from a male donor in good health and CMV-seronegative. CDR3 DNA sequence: TGTGCCAGCAGCCGTCACAGGGACTCCTACGAGCAGTACTTC. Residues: CASSRHRDSYEQYF.